This T cell receptor (beta chain) was sequenced in a study of CD4 T cells in relation to SARS-CoV-2 and coronaviruses. Looking at the study overall: PBMCs were cultured with antigen for 10 days before TCR beta sequencing. The study's findings and limits: Monoreactive clones expanded significantly more to SARS-CoV-2 than crossreactive clones did.

Before the COVID-19 pandemic, during about 2010-2019, CD4+ T cells were taken from unexposed donors. CD4+ T cells were isolated from the cells after roughly 11 days of culture. Half the medium was replaced with IL-2 medium on days 3 and 7. Remarks on this clone: Its matching antigen is unknown.

Repertoires were generated with immunoSEQ multiplex PCR, while TCRdb's copy carries only in-frame clones and drops some. The sample lists around 20,000 clones, 75% to 85% occurring once. Germline lookup yields CDR1 LGHDT and CDR2 YNNKEL (reference sequence). V lost 6 bases and J 5 bases, leaving 13 bases between the germline ends. This CDR3 has 14 amino acids. Sequenced sample: CD4+ T cells from PBMCs, cultured in vitro. This sequence originates from a human donor in good health. The rearrangement joins TRBV3-1 (or the pseudogene TRBV3-2) to TRBJ1-4, with a weak D call TRBD1 (6 bases). The CDR3 DNA follows: TGTGCCAGCAGAGCCCGGGACACAAATGAAAAACTGTTTTTT. Encoded protein: CASRARDTNEKLFF.